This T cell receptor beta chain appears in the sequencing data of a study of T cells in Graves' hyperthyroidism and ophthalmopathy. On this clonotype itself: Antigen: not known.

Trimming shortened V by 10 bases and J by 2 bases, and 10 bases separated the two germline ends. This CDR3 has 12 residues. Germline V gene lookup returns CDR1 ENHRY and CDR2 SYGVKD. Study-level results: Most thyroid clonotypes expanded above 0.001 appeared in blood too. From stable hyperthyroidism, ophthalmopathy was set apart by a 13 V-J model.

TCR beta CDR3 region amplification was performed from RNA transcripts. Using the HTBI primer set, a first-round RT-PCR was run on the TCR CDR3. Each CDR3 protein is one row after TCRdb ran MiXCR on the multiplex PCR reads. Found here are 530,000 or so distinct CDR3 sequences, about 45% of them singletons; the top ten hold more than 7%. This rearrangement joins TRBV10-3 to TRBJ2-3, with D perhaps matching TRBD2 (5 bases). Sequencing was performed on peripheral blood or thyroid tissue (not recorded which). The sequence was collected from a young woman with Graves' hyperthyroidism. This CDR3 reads CANGLDTDTQYF. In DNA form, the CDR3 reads TGTGCCAACGGACTTGACACAGATACGCAGTATTTT.